Included here is one T cell receptor (beta chain) sequence, with context. V lost 0 bases, J lost 6 bases, and 12 bases lay in between. Per germline, CDR1 SGHKS and CDR2 YYEKEE (reference sequence). The CDR3 runs 15 residues. Clones were read by immunoSEQ multiplex PCR, and TCRdb kept only the in-frame ones, dropping some. The sample yields 450,000 to 550,000 clones, 79% seen once. This sample was included in a study of shared clonotypes between healthy human individuals. The sequenced sample was PBMCs. The sequence derives from a woman aged 40 to 49 in good health. Some clones in this sample may be carry-over from other donors' samples. This rearrangement joins TRBV5-5 to TRBJ2-2; unclear D gene. The CDR3 coding sequence is TGTGCCAGCAGCTTGGAGGCAGCGACCCCCGGGGAGCTGTTTTTT. Protein sequence: CASSLEAATPGELFF.